A selection of T cell receptor beta chains follows, all from one sample in a study of T cell responses to AZD1222 COVID-19 vaccine. Repertoires were generated with immunoSEQ multiplex PCR, while TCRdb's copy carries only in-frame clones and drops some. The table records about 140,000 clones, around 93% of them present only once. Source: peripheral blood, taken on day 0 of AZD1222 vaccination. The receptors stem from an adult in good health. The CDR3 runs from the conserved cysteine through the conserved F or W. The D gene is left open where the match is weak. Only part of the rows carry a size: once, few, many, or a class if the clone is expanded.

CDR3nt	CDR3aa	j_gene	v_gene	d_gene	abundance
TGCGCCAGCAGCCAAGTCCGGTGGAATTCACCCCTCCACTTT	CASSQVRWNSPLHF	TRBJ1-6	TRBV4-3	NA	NA
TGTGCCAGTAGTATACTCAACACTAACTATGGCTACACCTTC	CASSILNTNYGYTF	TRBJ1-2	TRBV19	NA	once
TGTGCCAGCAGCAGGGGTTTTAATGAAAAACTGTTTTTT	CASSRGFNEKLFF	TRBJ1-4	TRBV7-2	NA	NA
TGTGCCATCAGTGAGTCGGTGACAGGGGTTGAAAAACTGTTTTTT	CAISESVTGVEKLFF	TRBJ1-4	TRBV10-3	TRBD1	NA
TGTGCCAGCAGTTTAGAAGGGGTGATCGATAATGAAAAACTGTTTTTT	CASSLEGVIDNEKLFF	TRBJ1-4	TRBV28	NA	NA
TGTGCCAGCAGTCCCCACAGAGGCCTCGCAACTAATGAAAAACTGTTTTTT	CASSPHRGLATNEKLFF	TRBJ1-4	TRBV28	NA	NA
TGTGCCAGCAGCTCTACCGGGCTCGAGCAGTACTTC	CASSSTGLEQYF	TRBJ2-7	TRBV6-5	NA	NA
TGTGCCAGCTCACCCCGAGGCGGAGCGAGTGTCGGGGAGCTGTTTTTT	CASSPRGGASVGELFF	TRBJ2-2	TRBV18	NA	once
TGTGCCAGCAATACTCCGGGACAGGGGGCTAGGAACACTGAAGCTTTCTTT	CASNTPGQGARNTEAFF	TRBJ1-1	TRBV7-2	TRBD1	NA
TGTGCCAGCAGGCCCCCTCCCTCTAACTATGGCTACACCTTC	CASRPPPSNYGYTF	TRBJ1-2	TRBV28	NA	NA
TGTGCCAGCAGCTTAACGGGACCCGGAGATACGCAGTATTTT	CASSLTGPGDTQYF	TRBJ2-3	TRBV7-3	NA	NA
TGTGCCAGCACGAGGGATGAGCAGTTCTTC	CASTRDEQFF	TRBJ2-1	TRBV2	NA	NA
TGTGCCAGCTCCAGGGGCACTGAAGCTTTCTTT	CASSRGTEAFF	TRBJ1-1	TRBV6-5	NA	NA
TGTGCCAGCATACCACCGGGACAGGGGCCAAGTAACACTGAAGCTTTCTTT	CASIPPGQGPSNTEAFF	TRBJ1-1	TRBV7-2	TRBD1	NA